This paragraph reports one TCR beta chain. Its cognate antigen is unknown. The V gene lost 2 bases and the J gene lost 4 bases, with 11 bases spanning the gap. Germline V lookup: CDR1 SEHNR, CDR2 FQNEAQ (reference sequence). The CDR3 covers 14 residues. It was cDNA, reverse transcribed from extracted RNA, that served as the sequencing template. Repertoires were generated with immunoSEQ multiplex PCR, while TCRdb's copy carries only in-frame clones and drops some. This table holds approximately 210,000 clones, over 60% found once. These data belong to a study of CD8+ T cells in alopecia areata. The overall study: By percentage of affected scalp area, the severity of treated patients was scored.

The study's findings and limits: Sequencing of scalp samples also includes resident alphabeta T cells from normal skin.

This sample's treatment: oral pan-JAK inhibitor, 5-10 mg twice daily. The authors sorted CD4+ and CD8+ T cells from PBMCs. Here the sequenced sample was CD4+ T cells sorted from blood, taken at week 4, from a patient treated with tofacitinib. The receptor's source is a human donor with alopecia areata. The rearrangement joins TRBV7-9 to TRBJ1-1; D is ambiguous. CDR3 nucleotide sequence: TGTGCCAGCAGCTTAAGCAGTTTCGGCACTGAAGCTTTCTTT. Protein product: CASSLSSFGTEAFF.